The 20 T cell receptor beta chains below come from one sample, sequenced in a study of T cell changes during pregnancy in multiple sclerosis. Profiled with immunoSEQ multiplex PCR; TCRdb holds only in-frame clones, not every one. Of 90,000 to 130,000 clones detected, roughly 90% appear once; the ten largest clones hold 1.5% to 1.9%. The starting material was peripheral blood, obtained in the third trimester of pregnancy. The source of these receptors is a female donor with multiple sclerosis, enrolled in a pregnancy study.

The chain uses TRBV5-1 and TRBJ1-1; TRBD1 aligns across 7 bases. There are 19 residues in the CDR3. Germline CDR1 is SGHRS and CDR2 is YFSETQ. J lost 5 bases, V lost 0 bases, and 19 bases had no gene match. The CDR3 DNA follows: TGCGCCAGCAGCTTGGCTCCCCAGGGTCGCGGTTCAGGGGGGACTGAAGCTTTCTTT. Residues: CASSLAPQGRGSGGTEAFF. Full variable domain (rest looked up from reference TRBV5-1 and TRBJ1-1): KAGVTQTPRYLIKTRGQQVTLSCSPISGHRSVSWYQQTPGQGLQFLFEYFSETQRNKGNFPGRFSGRQFSNSRSEMNVSTLELGDSALYLCASSLAPQGRGSGGTEAFFGQGTRLTVV.

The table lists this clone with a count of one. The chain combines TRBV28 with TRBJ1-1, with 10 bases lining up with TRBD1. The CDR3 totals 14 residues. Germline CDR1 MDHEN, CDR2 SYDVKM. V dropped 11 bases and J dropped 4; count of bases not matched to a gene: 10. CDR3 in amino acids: CASQTGGSPTEAFF. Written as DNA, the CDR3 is TGTGCCTCTCAGACAGGGGGCTCCCCCACTGAAGCTTTCTTT.

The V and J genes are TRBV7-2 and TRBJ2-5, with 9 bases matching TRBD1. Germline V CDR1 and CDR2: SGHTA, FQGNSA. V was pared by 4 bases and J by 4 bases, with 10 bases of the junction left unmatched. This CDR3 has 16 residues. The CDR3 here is CASSSYTGGGRETQYF. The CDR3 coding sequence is TGTGCCAGCAGCTCCTATACAGGGGGCGGGCGAGAGACCCAGTACTTC.

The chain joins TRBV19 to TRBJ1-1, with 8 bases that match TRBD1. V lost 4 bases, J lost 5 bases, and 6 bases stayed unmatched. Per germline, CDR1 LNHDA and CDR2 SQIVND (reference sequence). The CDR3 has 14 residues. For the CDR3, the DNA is TGTGCCAGTAGTAGCAACAGGGGGGGGACTGAAGCTTTCTTT. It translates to CASSSNRGGTEAFF.

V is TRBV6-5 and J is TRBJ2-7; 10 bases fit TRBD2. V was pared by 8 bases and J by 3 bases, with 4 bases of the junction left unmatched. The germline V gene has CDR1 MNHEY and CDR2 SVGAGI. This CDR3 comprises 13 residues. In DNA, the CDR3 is TGTGCCAGCGGGACTAGCGTTTTCTACGAGCAGTACTTC. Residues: CASGTSVFYEQYF.

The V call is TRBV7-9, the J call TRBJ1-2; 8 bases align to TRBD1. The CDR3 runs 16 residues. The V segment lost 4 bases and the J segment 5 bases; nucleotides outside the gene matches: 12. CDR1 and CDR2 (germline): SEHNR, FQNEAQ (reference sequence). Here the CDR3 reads CASSSGEGTGIYGYTF. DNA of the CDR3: TGTGCCAGCAGCTCCGGGGAGGGGACAGGAATTTATGGCTACACCTTC.

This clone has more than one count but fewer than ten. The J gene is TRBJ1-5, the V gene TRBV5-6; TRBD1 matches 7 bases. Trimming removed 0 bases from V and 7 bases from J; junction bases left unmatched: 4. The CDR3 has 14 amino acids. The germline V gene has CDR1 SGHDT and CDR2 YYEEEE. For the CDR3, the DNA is TGTGCCAGCAGCTTGGGACAGGGAATCCAGCCCCAGCATTTT. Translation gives CASSLGQGIQPQHF.

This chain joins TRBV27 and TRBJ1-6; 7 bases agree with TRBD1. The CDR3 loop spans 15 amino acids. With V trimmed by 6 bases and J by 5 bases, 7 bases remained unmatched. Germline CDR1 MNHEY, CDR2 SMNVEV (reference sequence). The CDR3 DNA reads TGTGCCAGCAGATCGACAGGGAATAATAATTCACCCCTCCACTTT. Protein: CASRSTGNNNSPLHF.

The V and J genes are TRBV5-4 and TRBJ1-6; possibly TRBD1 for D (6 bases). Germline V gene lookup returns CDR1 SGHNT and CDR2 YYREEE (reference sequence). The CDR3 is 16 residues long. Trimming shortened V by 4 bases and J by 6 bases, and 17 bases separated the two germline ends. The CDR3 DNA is TGTGCCAGCAGCCATAAGAGGGGGGGCACTAATTCACCCCTCCACTTT. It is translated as CASSHKRGGTNSPLHF.

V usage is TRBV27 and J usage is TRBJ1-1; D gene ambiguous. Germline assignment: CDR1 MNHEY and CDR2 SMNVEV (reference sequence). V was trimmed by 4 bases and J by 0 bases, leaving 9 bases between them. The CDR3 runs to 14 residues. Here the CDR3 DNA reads TGTGCCAGCAGTTCGGCGGGGTTGAACACTGAAGCTTTCTTT. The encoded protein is CASSSAGLNTEAFF.

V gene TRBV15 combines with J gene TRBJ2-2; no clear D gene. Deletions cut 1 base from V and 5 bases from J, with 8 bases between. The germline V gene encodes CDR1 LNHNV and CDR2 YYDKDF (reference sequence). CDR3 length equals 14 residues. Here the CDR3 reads CATSRALQTGELFF. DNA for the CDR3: TGTGCCACCAGCAGAGCCCTCCAGACCGGGGAGCTGTTTTTT.

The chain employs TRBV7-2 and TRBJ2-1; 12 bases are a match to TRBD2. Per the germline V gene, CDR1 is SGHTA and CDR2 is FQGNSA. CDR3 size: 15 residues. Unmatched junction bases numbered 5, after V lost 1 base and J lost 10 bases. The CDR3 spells CASSLGLAGAQEQFF. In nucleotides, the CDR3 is TGTGCCAGCAGCTTAGGACTAGCGGGAGCTCAAGAGCAGTTCTTC.

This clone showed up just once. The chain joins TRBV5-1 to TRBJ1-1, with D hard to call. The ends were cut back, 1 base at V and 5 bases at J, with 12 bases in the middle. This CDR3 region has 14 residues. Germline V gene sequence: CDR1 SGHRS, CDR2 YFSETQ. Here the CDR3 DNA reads TGCGCCAGCAGCTTGTTTGAGGGAGGGACTGAAGCTTTCTTT. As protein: CASSLFEGGTEAFF.

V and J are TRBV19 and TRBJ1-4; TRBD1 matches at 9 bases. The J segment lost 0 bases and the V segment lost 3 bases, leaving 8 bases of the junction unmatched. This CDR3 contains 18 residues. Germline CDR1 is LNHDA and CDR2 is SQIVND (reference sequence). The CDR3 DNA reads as TGTGCCAGTAGTATTCTCGACAGGGGGACGTCAACTAATGAAAAACTGTTTTTT. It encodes CASSILDRGTSTNEKLFF.

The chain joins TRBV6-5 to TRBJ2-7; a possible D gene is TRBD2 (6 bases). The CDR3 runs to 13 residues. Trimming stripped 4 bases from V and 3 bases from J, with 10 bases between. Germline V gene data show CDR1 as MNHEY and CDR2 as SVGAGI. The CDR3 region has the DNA TGTGCCAGCAGTTTAATAGCGGACTACGAGCAGTACTTC. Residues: CASSLIADYEQYF.

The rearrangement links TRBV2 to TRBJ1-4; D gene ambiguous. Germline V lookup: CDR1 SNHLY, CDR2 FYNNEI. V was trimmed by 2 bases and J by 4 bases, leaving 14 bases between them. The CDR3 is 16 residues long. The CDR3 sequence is CASSENSWQYNEKLFF. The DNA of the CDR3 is TGTGCCAGCAGTGAAAATTCGTGGCAGTATAATGAAAAACTGTTTTTT.

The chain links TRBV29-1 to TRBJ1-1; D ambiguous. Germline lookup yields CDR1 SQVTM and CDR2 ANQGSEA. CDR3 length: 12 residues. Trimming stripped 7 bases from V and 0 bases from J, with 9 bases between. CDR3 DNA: TGCAGCGGGGGAGGGTTGAACACTGAAGCTTTCTTT. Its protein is CSGGGLNTEAFF.

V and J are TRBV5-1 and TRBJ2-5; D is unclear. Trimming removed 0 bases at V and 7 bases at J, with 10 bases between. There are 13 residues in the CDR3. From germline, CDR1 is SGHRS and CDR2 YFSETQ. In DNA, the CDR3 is TGCGCCAGCAGCTTGGCAGGCGACGGGACCCAGTACTTC. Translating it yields CASSLAGDGTQYF.

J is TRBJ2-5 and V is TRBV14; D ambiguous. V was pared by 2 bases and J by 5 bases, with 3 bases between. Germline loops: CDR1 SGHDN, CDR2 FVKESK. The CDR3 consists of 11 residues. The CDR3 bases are TGTGCCAGCAGCCAACGTGAGACCCAGTACTTC. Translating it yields CASSQRETQYF.

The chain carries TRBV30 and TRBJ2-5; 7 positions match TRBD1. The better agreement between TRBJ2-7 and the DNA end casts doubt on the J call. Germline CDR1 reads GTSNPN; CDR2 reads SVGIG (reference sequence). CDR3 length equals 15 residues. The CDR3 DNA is TGTGCCTGGAGTCCCCCGGACAGGTTCTCCTACGAGCAGTACTTC. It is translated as CAWSPPDRFSYEQYF.